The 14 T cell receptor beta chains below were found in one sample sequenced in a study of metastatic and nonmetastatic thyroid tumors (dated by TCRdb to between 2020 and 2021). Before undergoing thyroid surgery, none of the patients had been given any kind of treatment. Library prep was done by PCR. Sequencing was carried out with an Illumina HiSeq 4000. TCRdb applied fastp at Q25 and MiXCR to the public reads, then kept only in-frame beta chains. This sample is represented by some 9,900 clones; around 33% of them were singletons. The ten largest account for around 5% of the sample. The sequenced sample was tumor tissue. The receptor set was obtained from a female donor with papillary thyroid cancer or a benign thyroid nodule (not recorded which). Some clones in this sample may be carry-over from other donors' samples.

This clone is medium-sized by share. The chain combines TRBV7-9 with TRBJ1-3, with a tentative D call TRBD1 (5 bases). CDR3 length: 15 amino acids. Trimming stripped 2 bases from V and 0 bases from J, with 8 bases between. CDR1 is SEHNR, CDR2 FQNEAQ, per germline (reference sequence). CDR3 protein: CASSLQGLSGNTIYF. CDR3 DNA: TGTGCCAGCAGCTTACAGGGACTCTCTGGAAACACCATATATTTT.

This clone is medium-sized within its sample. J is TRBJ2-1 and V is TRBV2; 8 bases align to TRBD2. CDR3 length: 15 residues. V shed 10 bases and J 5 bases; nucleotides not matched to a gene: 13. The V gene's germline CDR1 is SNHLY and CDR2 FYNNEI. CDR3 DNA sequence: TGTGCCACCAAAAGTCTAGCGGGCCTTAACAATGAGCAGTTCTTC. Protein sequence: CATKSLAGLNNEQFF.

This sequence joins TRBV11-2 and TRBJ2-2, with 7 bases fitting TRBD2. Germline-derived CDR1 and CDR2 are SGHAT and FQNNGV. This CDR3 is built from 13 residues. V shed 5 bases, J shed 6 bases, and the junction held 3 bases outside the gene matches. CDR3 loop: CASSTRGAGELFF. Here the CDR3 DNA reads TGTGCCAGCAGCACTCGGGGGGCCGGGGAGCTGTTTTTT.

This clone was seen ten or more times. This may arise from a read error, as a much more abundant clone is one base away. The chain's CDR3 is CASSSTVLGGNEQFF. CDR3 in DNA: TGTGCCAGCAGTTCGACAGTCCTCGGGGGGAATGAGCAGTTCTTC. V gene TRBV6-6 combines with J gene TRBJ2-1; TRBD2 matches at 7 bases. This CDR3 is 15 amino acids long. V was pared by 4 bases and J by 7 bases, with 10 bases of the junction left unmatched. Germline loops: CDR1 MNHNY, CDR2 SVGAGI (reference sequence).

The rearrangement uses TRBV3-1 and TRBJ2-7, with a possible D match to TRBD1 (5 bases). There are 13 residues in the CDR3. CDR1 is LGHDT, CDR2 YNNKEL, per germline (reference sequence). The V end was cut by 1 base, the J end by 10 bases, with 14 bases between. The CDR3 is CASSQGLAGQQYF. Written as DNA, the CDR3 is TGTGCCAGCAGCCAAGGGTTGGCAGGGCAACAGTACTTC.

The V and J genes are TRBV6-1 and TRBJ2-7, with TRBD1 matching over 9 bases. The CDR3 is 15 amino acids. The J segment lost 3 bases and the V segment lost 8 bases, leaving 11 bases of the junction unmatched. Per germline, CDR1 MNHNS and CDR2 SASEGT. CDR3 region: CASDIRPGQGYEQYF. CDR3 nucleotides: TGTGCCAGCGATATTCGACCGGGACAGGGCTACGAGCAGTACTTC.

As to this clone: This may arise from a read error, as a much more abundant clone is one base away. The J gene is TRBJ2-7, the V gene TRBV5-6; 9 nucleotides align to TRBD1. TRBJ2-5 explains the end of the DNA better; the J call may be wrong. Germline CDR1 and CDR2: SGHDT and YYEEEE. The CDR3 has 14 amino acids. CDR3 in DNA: TGTGCCAGCAGTCCGGGACAGGGTACTGAGACCCAGTACTTC. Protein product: CASSPGQGTETQYF.

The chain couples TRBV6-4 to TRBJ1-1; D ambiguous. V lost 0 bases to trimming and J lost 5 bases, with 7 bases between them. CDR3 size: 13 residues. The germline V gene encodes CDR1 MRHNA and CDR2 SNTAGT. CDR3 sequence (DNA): TGTGCCAGCAGTGACTCTAGTATGACTGAAGCTTTCTTT. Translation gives CASSDSSMTEAFF.

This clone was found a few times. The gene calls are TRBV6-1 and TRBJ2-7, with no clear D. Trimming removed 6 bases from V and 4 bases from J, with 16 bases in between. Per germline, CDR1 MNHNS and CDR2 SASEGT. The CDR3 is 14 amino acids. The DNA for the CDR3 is TGTGCCAGCAGAATGGGATTAGGTGGTTACGAGCAGTACTTC. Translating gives CASRMGLGGYEQYF.

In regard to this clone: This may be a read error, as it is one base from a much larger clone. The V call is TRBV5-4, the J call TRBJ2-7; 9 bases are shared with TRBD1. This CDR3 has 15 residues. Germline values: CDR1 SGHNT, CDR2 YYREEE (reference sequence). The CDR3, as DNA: TGTGCCAGCATCTTGAACAGGGGGCACCCCTACGAGCAGTACTTC. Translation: CASILNRGHPYEQYF. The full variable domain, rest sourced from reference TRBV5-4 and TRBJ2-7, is ETGVTQSPTHLIKTRGQQVTLRCSSQSGHNTVSWYQQALGQGPQFIFQYYREEENGRGNFPPRFSGLQFPNYSSELNVNALELDDSALYLCASILNRGHPYEQYFGPGTRLTVT.

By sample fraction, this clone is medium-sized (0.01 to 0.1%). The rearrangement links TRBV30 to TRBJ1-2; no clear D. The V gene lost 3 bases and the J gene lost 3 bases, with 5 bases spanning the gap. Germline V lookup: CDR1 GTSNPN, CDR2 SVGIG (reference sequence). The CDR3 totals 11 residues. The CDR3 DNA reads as TGTGCCTGGAGCTTTTACTATGGCTACACCTTC. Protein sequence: CAWSFYYGYTF.

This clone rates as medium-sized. The CDR3 sequence: CASSEVAGAEEQYF. DNA of the CDR3: TGCGCCAGCAGCGAGGTAGCAGGGGCGGAGGAGCAGTACTTC. V usage is TRBV10-2 and J usage is TRBJ2-7; D possibly corresponds to TRBD1 (6 bases). The CDR3 runs 14 residues. The V gene's germline CDR1 is WSHSY and CDR2 SAAADI. V was clipped by 6 bases and J by 7 bases, with 19 bases between them.

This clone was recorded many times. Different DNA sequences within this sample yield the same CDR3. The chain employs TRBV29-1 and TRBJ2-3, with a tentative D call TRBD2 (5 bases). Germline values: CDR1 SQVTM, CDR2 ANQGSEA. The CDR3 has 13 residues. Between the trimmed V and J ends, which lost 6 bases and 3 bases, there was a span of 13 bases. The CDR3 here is CSVAGGLTDTQYF. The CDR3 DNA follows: TGCAGCGTGGCAGGAGGCCTGACAGATACGCAGTATTTT.

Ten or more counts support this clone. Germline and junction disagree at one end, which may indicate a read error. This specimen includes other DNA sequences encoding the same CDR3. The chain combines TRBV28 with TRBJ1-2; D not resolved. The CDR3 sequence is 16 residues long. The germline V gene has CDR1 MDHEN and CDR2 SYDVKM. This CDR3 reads CASSLNPGRENYGYTF. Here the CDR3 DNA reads TGCGCCAGCAGTTTAAATCCAGGACGGGAGAACTATGGCTACACCTTC.